This T cell receptor beta chain was identified during a study of T cell responses to AZD1222 COVID-19 vaccine. Second-dose groups at about 4 or about 12 weeks were pooled. Points on this clone: The antigen is undetermined.

Study results and caveats: There were repertoire samples only from the period after the peak T cell response. Vaccine-related CD4 TCRs covered spike, predominating at 160-218 and 743-854. Recipients of AZD1222 seropositive at baseline numbered only 5 or 6.

The CDR3 contains 13 residues. Per germline, CDR1 LNHDA and CDR2 SQIVND (reference sequence). The ends were cut back, 10 bases at V and 6 bases at J, with 16 bases in the middle. Generated by immunoSEQ multiplex PCR, the TCRdb table keeps only in-frame clones and is missing some. The data show roughly 120,000 clones, 75% to 90% seen once. The chain is built from TRBV19 and TRBJ2-4; unclear D gene. The sample here was peripheral blood, taken 28 days after the second AZD1222 dose. The receptor was derived from an adult who received the AZD1222 COVID-19 vaccine. The CDR3 bases are TGTGCCACCCGGAGCTGGGTAGGAAACATTCAGTACTTC. It specifies CATRSWVGNIQYF.